The sequence of this T cell receptor beta chain was determined in a study of T cell repertoires in cytomegalovirus infection. As to this clonotype: Its antigen is as yet unknown.

Via MiXCR, TCRdb re-called the reads, giving one row per CDR3 protein. The repertoire holds 300,000 to 400,000 distinct CDR3 sequences, with just under 30% as singletons. Germline V gives CDR1 SGHAT, CDR2 FQNNGV. Trimming removed 4 bases at V and 8 bases at J, with 18 bases between. The CDR3 length is 15 residues. This chain connects TRBV11-2 to TRBJ2-1, with D tentatively TRBD2 (5 bases). This sequence was found in a human donor in good health (CMV status not recorded). Some clones in this sample may be carry-over from other donors' samples. Material: cultured PBMCs, obtained from culture after CMV antigen stimulation. Written as DNA, the CDR3 is TGTGCCAGCAGCTCGACTACCCGGTTGTTCCATGAGCAGTTCTTC. Its protein product is CASSSTTRLFHEQFF. The full variable domain, its missing parts supplied by reference TRBV11-2 and TRBJ2-1, is EAGVAQSPRYKIIEKRQSVAFWCNPISGHATLYWYQQILGQGPKLLIQFQNNGVVDDSQLPKDRFSAERLKGVDSTLKIQPAKLEDSAVYLCASSSTTRLFHEQFFGPGTRLTVL.